This is a list of T cell receptor beta chains from one sample in a study of coeliac disease. Repertoires were generated with immunoSEQ multiplex PCR, while TCRdb's copy carries only in-frame clones and drops some. The data show roughly 3,100 clones, 64% seen once. Sequencing was carried out using intraepithelial lymphocytes from the gut. Source of these receptors: a woman aged 40 to 50. Each CDR3 is given with its conserved first and last residue. A D gene is named only where the DNA matches it firmly. For some rows the clone size is stated as once, few or many, or as a class when expanded; others skip it.

>TRBJ2-3|.|TRBV5-4|.
CASSLAVDTQYF
TGTGCCAGCAGCTTGGCAGTAGATACGCAGTATTTT
>TRBJ2-3|few|TRBV9|TRBD2
CASSGSGTSTDTQYF
TGTGCCAGCAGCGGTAGCGGGACGAGCACAGATACGCAGTATTTT
>TRBJ2-1|.|TRBV12-5|.
CASGLETSRGLGEQFF
TGTGCTAGTGGTTTGGAGACTAGCAGGGGATTGGGTGAGCAGTTCTTC
>TRBJ1-3|once|TRBV5-4|.
CASSLGSSSGNTIYF
TGTGCCAGCAGCTTGGGCTCTAGCTCTGGAAACACCATATATTTT
>TRBJ2-7|.|TRBV4-3|.
CASSQISGTSYEQYF
TGCGCCAGCAGCCAGATTTCCGGGACATCCTACGAGCAGTACTTC
>TRBJ2-7|few|TRBV2|TRBD2
CASSETSGTYEQYF
TGTGCCAGCAGTGAAACTAGCGGAACCTACGAGCAGTACTTC
>TRBJ2-7|.|TRBV27|.
CARLGGQPLGLYEQYF
TGTGCCAGGTTGGGGGGACAGCCCCTTGGACTCTACGAGCAGTACTTC
>TRBJ2-1|.|TRBV7-3|TRBD2
CASSLDGRVVNEQFF
TGTGCCAGCAGCTTAGACGGGAGGGTAGTCAATGAGCAGTTCTTC
>TRBJ1-5|.|TRBV20-1|.
CSARGGQPQHF
TGCAGTGCTAGAGGAGGCCAGCCCCAGCATTTT
>TRBJ1-1|.|TRBV28|TRBD1
CASSFLGQGENTEAFF
TGTGCCAGCAGTTTTCTGGGACAGGGAGAAAACACTGAAGCTTTCTTT
>TRBJ2-5|.|TRBV7-8|.
CASSLGVSLWETQYF
TGTGCCAGCAGCTTAGGCGTTTCCCTGTGGGAGACCCAGTACTTC
>TRBJ1-3|few|TRBV5-4|.
CASSHRDSGNTIYF
TGTGCCAGCAGCCACAGGGACTCTGGAAACACCATATATTTT
>TRBJ2-3|few|TRBV4-1|.
CASSLEARSADTQYF
TGCGCCAGCAGCCTAGAGGCCAGAAGCGCAGATACGCAGTATTTT
>TRBJ1-1|.|TRBV23-1|TRBD1
CASSHPDRGFEAFF
TGCGCCAGCAGTCACCCGGACAGGGGGTTTGAAGCTTTCTTT
>TRBJ2-4|.|TRBV2|TRBD2
CASSRTSGRVVVQYF
TGTGCCAGCAGTCGGACTAGCGGGAGGGTCGTGGTTCAGTACTTC
>TRBJ2-1|.|TRBV10-1|.
CASSDLSVSGANEQFF
TGCGCCAGCAGTGATCTTAGCGTTAGCGGAGCCAATGAGCAGTTCTTC
>TRBJ2-7|.|TRBV6-1|TRBD1
CASSVGDRGLSYEQYF
TGTGCCAGCAGTGTAGGTGACAGGGGACTTTCCTACGAGCAGTACTTC
>TRBJ2-7|.|TRBV19|TRBD2
CASSIGRFGREGASGRAKRYEQYF
TGTGCCAGTAGTATAGGTCGTTTCGGCAGGGAGGGGGCTAGCGGGAGGGCCAAACGCTACGAGCAGTACTTC
>TRBJ2-3|.|TRBV2|.
CARGRRGPLGLDTQYF
TGTGCCAGGGGAAGGCGGGGACCCCTGGGTTTGGATACGCAGTATTTT
>TRBJ2-3|.|TRBV28|TRBD2
CASLKSGRGNTDTQYF
TGTGCCAGCCTGAAAAGCGGGAGAGGGAACACAGATACGCAGTATTTT
>TRBJ1-1|.|TRBV5-1|.
CASSLEGPEAFF
TGCGCCAGCAGCCTAGAGGGCCCCGAAGCTTTCTTT
>TRBJ2-5|.|TRBV5-4|TRBD2
CASSSAGGDRETQYF
TGTGCCAGCAGCTCGGCGGGGGGGGACAGAGAGACCCAGTACTTC
>TRBJ1-1|.|TRBV11-2|.
CASSLEGGAFF
TGTGCCAGCAGCTTGGAGGGGGGGGCTTTCTTT
>TRBJ2-5|.|TRBV6-6|TRBD2
CASRETSGSRETQYF
TGTGCCAGCAGGGAGACTAGCGGGAGTAGGGAGACCCAGTACTTC
>TRBJ2-1|.|TRBV27|.
CASSLAGGIYNEQFF
TGTGCCAGCAGTTTAGCGGGCGGGATCTACAATGAGCAGTTCTTC
>TRBJ1-3|.|TRBV28|.
CASIYHEVPPTGSGNTIYF
TGTGCCAGCATTTATCATGAGGTGCCACCGACAGGCTCTGGAAACACCATATATTTT